The source of this T cell receptor beta chain is a study of control samples from healthy donors and cancer patients. The germline gives CDR1 LNHNV, CDR2 YYDKDF (reference sequence). The CDR3 extends over 17 amino acids. V lost 0 bases and J lost 0; bases outside the gene matches: 2. Here immunoSEQ multiplex PCR was the method, and the copy in TCRdb shows in-frame clones only, minus some. Of around 150,000 clones in the sample, roughly 89% were seen once. This receptor was taken from a man younger than 40 in good health. Material: blood. The gene calls are TRBV15 and TRBJ2-6, with TRBD2 matching 7 bases. The CDR3 loop is CATSRERGYSGANVLTF. Here the CDR3 DNA reads TGTGCCACCAGCAGAGAGCGGGGGTACTCTGGGGCCAACGTCCTGACTTTC.